Listed here are 27 T cell receptor beta chains from one sample, sequenced in a study of CD8 T cells in ankylosing spondylitis. These receptors have no known antigen. Notes on the study in general: A TCR beta motif made of 7 to 9 highly homologous variants seemed typical of ankylosing spondylitis blood.

TCRdb ran MiXCR on the 5' RACE reads and lists one entry per CDR3 protein. This table has a few hundred thousand distinct CDR3 sequences, about a fifth appearing once. Source material: blood, either unsorted or a sorted T cell fraction (not recorded which). Receptor source: a male donor with ankylosing spondylitis.

This clonotype was seen a few times. CDR3 loop: CASSPGLAGYEEQYF. CDR3 nucleotide sequence: TGCGCCAGCAGCCCCGGACTAGCGGGCTACGAGGAGCAGTACTTC. This chain joins TRBV5-1 and TRBJ2-7; 11 positions agree with TRBD2. Germline loops: CDR1 SGHRS, CDR2 YFSETQ. CDR3 length equals 15 residues. Germline trimming cut 4 bases from V and 7 bases from J; bases unmatched to any gene: 10.

This chain uses TRBV5-1 with TRBJ2-2; 12 bases are shared with TRBD1. Germline V gene data show CDR1 as SGHRS and CDR2 as YFSETQ. The CDR3 runs to 18 residues. V was pared by 1 base and J by 1 base, with 5 bases of the junction left unmatched. The CDR3 protein is CASSLSGQGAKNTGELFF. The CDR3 DNA is TGCGCCAGCAGCTTGTCGGGACAGGGGGCGAAGAACACCGGGGAGCTGTTTTTT.

The rearrangement links TRBV7-8 to TRBJ2-5; 14 bases match TRBD2. V shed 0 bases, J shed 4 bases, and the junction held 4 bases outside the gene matches. Germline V gives CDR1 SGHVS, CDR2 FQNEAQ. The CDR3 runs to 17 residues. The CDR3 reads CASSLAGTSGRRETQYF. CDR3 nucleotides: TGTGCCAGCAGCTTAGCCGGGACTAGCGGGAGAAGAGAGACCCAGTACTTC.

This clonotype was detected many times. The V gene is TRBV5-1, the J gene TRBJ2-2; possibly TRBD1 for D (6 bases). In germline, CDR1 is SGHRS, CDR2 YFSETQ. V was trimmed by 4 bases and J by 0 bases, leaving 16 bases between them. The CDR3 is made up of 17 amino acids. The CDR3 loop reads CASSADAQGPNTGELFF. Written as DNA, the CDR3 is TGCGCCAGCAGCGCGGATGCACAGGGACCGAACACCGGGGAGCTGTTTTTT.

This clonotype has more than one count but fewer than ten. The rearrangement uses TRBV20-1 and TRBJ1-5, with 8 bases matching TRBD1. Germline V gene data show CDR1 as DFQATT and CDR2 as SNEGSKA (reference sequence). Unmatched junction bases numbered 5, after V lost 5 bases and J lost 2 bases. This CDR3 is built from 14 residues. As DNA, the CDR3 is TGCAGTGCTGGTGACAGGGGTGGCAATCAGCCCCAGCATTTT. The encoded protein is CSAGDRGGNQPQHF.

The V and J genes are TRBV4-2 and TRBJ2-1, with no clear D. Germline V CDR1 and CDR2: LGHNA, YNFKEQ. V lost 0 bases and J lost 1, with 7 bases in between. CDR3 length: 15 amino acids. The CDR3 DNA reads TGTGCCAGCAGCCAAGACCCGGTATCCTACAATGAGCAGTTCTTC. Translating it yields CASSQDPVSYNEQFF.

This rearrangement joins TRBV6-2 or TRBV6-3 to TRBJ2-4; D possibly corresponds to TRBD1 (6 bases). Deletions cut 0 bases from V and 8 bases from J, with 14 bases between. The CDR3 length is 15 residues. Germline V gene sequence: CDR1 MNHEY, CDR2 SVGEGT. This chain's CDR3 is CASSYSLTGSDIQYF. The CDR3 nucleotides are TGTGCCAGCAGTTACTCCCTGACAGGCTCGGACATTCAGTACTTC.

The chain combines TRBV18 with TRBJ2-1; a weak D match, TRBD1 (6 bases). CDR3 length equals 17 residues. Germline CDR1 reads KGHSH; CDR2 reads LQKENI. Trimming stripped 3 bases from V and 6 bases from J, with 21 bases between. CDR3 protein: CASSPRVQGFPINEQFF. DNA of the CDR3: TGTGCCAGCTCACCCAGGGTACAGGGCTTTCCAATCAATGAGCAGTTCTTC.

This clonotype was observed at least ten times. V gene TRBV28 combines with J gene TRBJ2-7, with 7 bases aligning to TRBD2. From germline, CDR1 is MDHEN and CDR2 SYDVKM. Trimming took 6 bases from V and 2 from J; bases not matched to a gene: 10. The CDR3 is 15 amino acids. DNA for the CDR3: TGTGCCAGCAGCACCCCCTCCGGGGGGACCTACGAGCAGTACTTC. This sequence encodes CASSTPSGGTYEQYF.

This clonotype has just a few counts. The chain carries TRBV5-1 and TRBJ2-7; TRBD1 matches at 7 bases. CDR3 length: 14 residues. The V segment lost 4 bases and the J segment 5 bases; nucleotides outside the gene matches: 9. CDR1 is SGHRS, CDR2 YFSETQ, per germline. CDR3 bases: TGCGCCAGCAGCCTCCGACAGGGCCCGGACGAGCAGTACTTC. This translates into CASSLRQGPDEQYF.

The J gene is TRBJ2-5, the V gene TRBV20-1; 10 positions match TRBD2. The V segment lost 0 bases and the J segment 6 bases; nucleotides outside the gene matches: 4. Germline CDR1 DFQATT, CDR2 SNEGSKA (reference sequence). The length of the CDR3 is 14 residues. CDR3 region: CSARDPSGRQTQYF. The CDR3, as DNA: TGCAGTGCTAGAGATCCTAGCGGGAGACAGACCCAGTACTTC.

This clonotype was found a few times. The chain has TRBV7-8 and TRBJ1-1, with D unresolved. Per germline, CDR1 SGHVS and CDR2 FQNEAQ. The CDR3 loop spans 14 amino acids. Trimming cost V 5 bases and J 2 bases, with 12 bases left between them. DNA for the CDR3: TGTGCCAGCAGCATCCTGACAAAAAACACTGAAGCTTTCTTT. Translation: CASSILTKNTEAFF.

This clonotype appeared a few times. J is TRBJ2-2 and V is TRBV5-6; D gene uncertain. This CDR3 comprises 13 residues. From germline, CDR1 is SGHDT and CDR2 YYEEEE. The V and J ends lost 3 bases and 4 bases respectively, with 7 bases between them. In nucleotides, the CDR3 is TGTGCCAGCAGCTATGACGCCACCGGGGAGCTGTTTTTT. This codes for CASSYDATGELFF.

DNA for the CDR3: TGTGCCAGCAGCTTGGATAACACTGAAGCTTTCTTT. Translation: CASSLDNTEAFF. V and J are TRBV5-6 and TRBJ1-1; D uncertain. This CDR3 has 12 residues. The germline V gene has CDR1 SGHDT and CDR2 YYEEEE. V was shortened by 0 bases and J by 2 bases, with 2 bases between the two germline ends.

The sample holds a few counts of this clonotype. The V gene is TRBV21-1, the J gene TRBJ2-2; the table's D call TRBD2 went unverified against the DNA. TRBV21-1 is classified as a pseudogene. The CDR3 is 17 amino acids. The CDR3 loop is CASLRPSATTNTGELFF. The CDR3 DNA follows: TGTGCCAGCCTACGTCCTAGCGCGACAACCAACACCGGGGAGCTGTTTTTT.

This clonotype was observed many times. The chain has TRBV12-3 or TRBV12-4 and TRBJ2-3; the D gene is possibly TRBD1 (6 bases). The CDR3 runs 13 residues. Trimming took 3 bases from V and 3 from J, leaving 7 bases between them. CDR3: CASSFTGTDTQYF. DNA of the CDR3: TGTGCCAGCAGTTTTACAGGGACAGATACGCAGTATTTT.

The chain links TRBV20-1 to TRBJ2-5; 7 nucleotides match TRBD2. The CDR3 spans 11 residues. Unmatched junction bases numbered 0, after V lost 6 bases and J lost 2 bases. Germline V gene data show CDR1 as DFQATT and CDR2 as SNEGSKA (reference sequence). The CDR3 region is CSAGGQETQYF. CDR3 coding DNA: TGCAGTGCCGGGGGGCAAGAGACCCAGTACTTC.

This clonotype was seen a few times. The V call is TRBV2, the J call TRBJ2-1; 8 nucleotides agree with TRBD2. In germline, CDR1 is SNHLY, CDR2 FYNNEI. The CDR3 has 15 residues. The J segment lost 4 bases and the V segment lost 6 bases, leaving 8 bases of the junction unmatched. The CDR3 DNA reads TGTGCCAGCAGGGGGGGGAGCGGGAGTTACAATGAGCAGTTCTTC. This gives the protein CASRGGSGSYNEQFF.

This clonotype has just a few counts. The chain recombines TRBV15 with TRBJ1-3; unclear D gene. Per germline, CDR1 LNHNV and CDR2 YYDKDF (reference sequence). V was trimmed by 7 bases and J by 0 bases, leaving 10 bases between them. CDR3 length: 14 amino acids. CDR3 coding DNA: TGTGCCACCACAATAGCCTCCTCTGGAAACACCATATATTTT. Translated: CATTIASSGNTIYF.

The rearrangement uses TRBV10-3 and TRBJ1-4; 9 bases match TRBD1. CDR3 length: 16 amino acids. After removal of 0 bases from V and 4 bases from J, the junction contained 3 bases not matched to a gene. The germline gives CDR1 ENHRY, CDR2 SYGVKD. The CDR3 nucleotides are TGTGCCATCAGTGAGTCTGGACAGGGGTTTAATGAAAAACTGTTTTTT. This gives the protein CAISESGQGFNEKLFF.

This clonotype occurred a few times. V and J are TRBV7-6 and TRBJ1-4; maybe TRBD1 (5 bases). Trimming took 2 bases from V and 0 from J, leaving 10 bases between them. The CDR3 has 16 residues. Per the germline V gene, CDR1 is SGHVS and CDR2 is FNYEAQ. The CDR3 region has the DNA TGTGCCAGCAGCTTATGGGGGGTCCCAACTAATGAAAAACTGTTTTTT. This translates into CASSLWGVPTNEKLFF. Full variable domain (rest looked up from reference TRBV7-6 and TRBJ1-4): GAGVSQSPRYKVTKRGQDVALRCDPISGHVSLYWYRQALGQGPEFLTYFNYEAQQDKSGLPNDRFSAERPEGSISTLTIQRTEQRDSAMYRCASSLWGVPTNEKLFFGSGTQLSVL.

The rearrangement uses TRBV29-1 and TRBJ2-7, with 7 nucleotides matching TRBD2. Germline trimming cut 6 bases from V and 5 bases from J; bases unmatched to any gene: 10. The CDR3 has 13 residues. Germline V gene data show CDR1 as SQVTM and CDR2 as ANQGSEA. CDR3 sequence reads: CSVGGGFKDEQYF. The CDR3 nucleotides are TGCAGCGTGGGGGGGGGGTTTAAGGACGAGCAGTACTTC.

The rearrangement joins TRBV19 to TRBJ2-2; D is unclear. The CDR3 has 14 residues. CDR1 is LNHDA, CDR2 SQIVND, per germline (reference sequence). The V end lost 7 bases, the J end lost 0 bases, and 9 bases lay between the germline ends. CDR3 amino acids: CASNEQANTGELFF. CDR3 DNA: TGTGCCAGTAATGAGCAGGCGAACACCGGGGAGCTGTTTTTT.

This clonotype came up a few times. V usage is TRBV29-1 and J usage is TRBJ2-7, with TRBD1 matching over 7 bases. The length of the CDR3 is 14 residues. CDR1 and CDR2 from the germline V gene are SQVTM and ANQGSEA. The V gene end was trimmed by 4 bases and the J gene end by 3 bases; junction bases not matched to a gene: 9. The CDR3 here is CSVGVGRGSYEQYF. The CDR3 DNA reads as TGCAGCGTTGGCGTCGGCAGGGGGAGCTACGAGCAGTACTTC.

The rearrangement joins TRBV11-3 to TRBJ1-2, with no clear D. The CDR3 runs to 12 residues. V shed 2 bases and J shed 5 bases, with 6 bases lying between them. The germline gives CDR1 SGHNT, CDR2 YENEEA. Written as DNA, the CDR3 is TGTGCCAGCAGCTTAAACGATTATGGCTACACCTTC. This encodes CASSLNDYGYTF.

The CDR3 nucleotides read TGTGCCACCAGTGACGCGATCGAAGGCTACGAGCAGTACTTC. This translates into CATSDAIEGYEQYF. The V gene is TRBV24-1, the J gene TRBJ2-7; no definite D call. Germline V gene sequence: CDR1 KGHDR, CDR2 SFDVKD. The CDR3 extends over 14 amino acids. Trimming removed 4 bases at V and 3 bases at J, with 12 bases between.

V gene TRBV11-2 combines with J gene TRBJ2-1, with 7 bases fitting TRBD2. V lost 5 bases and J lost 8; bases outside the gene matches: 9. The CDR3 is 14 amino acids. Germline V gene data show CDR1 as SGHAT and CDR2 as FQNNGV. The CDR3 DNA follows: TGTGCCAGCAGCCAGAACCCCCGGGAGGATGAGCAGTTCTTC. Residues: CASSQNPREDEQFF.